The 5 T cell receptor beta chains below all came from one sample that was sequenced in a study of beta chain features in type 1 diabetes. These receptors have no identified antigens. Study-wide points: Significant though moderate, a shortening of TCRB CDR3s appeared in all four CD4+ subsets of Type 1 diabetes patients.

Since all of the isolated RNA was reverse transcribed, expressed TCRB transcripts were what got sequenced. The protocol was immunoSEQ multiplex PCR, while the TCRdb copy is restricted to in-frame clones and leaves out a portion. The top ten hold around 0.4% of the sample, which has 20,000 to 25,000 clones, about 50% seen once. Material: stem cell memory CD4+ T cells from blood. These TCRs come from a man aged 18 to 30 with type 1 diabetes.

The chain couples TRBV19 to TRBJ2-1; D is possibly TRBD1 (7 bases). The CDR3 contains 15 residues. V was pared by 6 bases and J by 7 bases, with 19 bases between. CDR1 and CDR2 (germline): LNHDA, SQIVND (reference sequence). CDR3 sequence reads: CASSNLQGGSNEQFF. CDR3 in DNA: TGTGCCAGTAGCAACTTGCAGGGGGGTTCGAATGAGCAGTTCTTC.

This chain links TRBV7-2 with TRBJ1-1; no clear D. The CDR3 totals 13 residues. In germline, CDR1 is SGHTA, CDR2 FQGNSA. V was clipped by 5 bases and J by 2 bases, with 9 bases between them. The CDR3 is CASSRDLNTEAFF. The CDR3 region has the DNA TGTGCCAGCAGCCGGGATCTAAACACTGAAGCTTTCTTT.

V is TRBV7-2 and J is TRBJ1-5; no clear D. Trimming took 0 bases from V and 4 from J, leaving 7 bases between them. Germline values: CDR1 SGHTA, CDR2 FQGNSA. CDR3 size: 14 residues. The CDR3 protein is CASSLAAGNQPQHF. CDR3 DNA: TGTGCCAGCAGCTTAGCAGCGGGGAATCAGCCCCAGCATTTT.

In its sample, this clone was seen a few times. V gene TRBV28 combines with J gene TRBJ1-3, with D maybe TRBD1 (6 bases). This CDR3 contains 14 residues. V gave up 7 bases and J gave up 8 bases, with 18 bases separating them. Germline V gene sequence: CDR1 MDHEN, CDR2 SYDVKM. CDR3 coding DNA: TGTGCCAGCACACCCAGGGGCGCTGGGGACACCATATATTTT. Amino acids: CASTPRGAGDTIYF.

This clone showed up just once. J is TRBJ2-5 and V is TRBV6-1, with a possible D match to TRBD2 (5 bases). The CDR3 is made up of 14 amino acids. V gave up 5 bases and J gave up 4 bases, with 14 bases separating them. Germline loops: CDR1 MNHNS, CDR2 SASEGT. The CDR3 coding sequence is TGTGCCAGCAGTTCGGGATCCGGGCCAGAGACCCAGTACTTC. The encoded protein is CASSSGSGPETQYF.